A single sample is the source of the 13 T cell receptor beta chains below, sequenced in a study of blood T cell repertoires in COVID-19 (dated by TCRdb to the early 2020s). Library generation was performed with the immunoSEQ multiplex PCR assay. This is the immuneACCESS table as TCRdb keeps it, with only in-frame sequences that have V and J called. A part of the clones is gone; compared with another copy, unresolved V genes explain less than half, and the rest is unexplained. Within this sample are approximately 200,000 clones, with roughly nine tenths of them counted one time only. About 1.1% of the sample goes to the ten largest clones. The sequenced sample was peripheral blood. Receptor source: a man younger than 45 with acute or convalescent COVID-19.

This chain links TRBV27 with TRBJ2-3; TRBD2 matches 8 bases. This CDR3 is 15 amino acids long. J lost 0 bases, V lost 6 bases, and 5 bases had no gene match. The germline CDR1 and CDR2 sequences are MNHEY and SMNVEV (reference sequence). CDR3 sequence: CASSRLAISTDTQYF. The CDR3 region has the DNA TGTGCCAGCAGCAGACTAGCGATTAGCACAGATACGCAGTATTTT.

The chain employs TRBV19 and TRBJ1-1; perhaps TRBD1 as D (6 bases). V dropped 5 bases and J dropped 7 bases, with 20 bases sitting between them. This CDR3 is 15 amino acids long. Germline assignment: CDR1 LNHDA and CDR2 SQIVND (reference sequence). CDR3 loop: CASSHPGGAEVEAFF. Written as DNA, the CDR3 is TGTGCCAGTAGTCATCCGGGGGGGGCTGAGGTTGAAGCTTTCTTT. Complete variable domain (other parts from reference TRBV19 and TRBJ1-1): DGGITQSPKYLFRKEGQNVTLSCEQNLNHDAMYWYRQDPGQGLRLIYYSQIVNDFQKGDIAEGYSVSREKKESFPLTVTSAQKNPTAFYLCASSHPGGAEVEAFFGQGTRLTVV.

The V call is TRBV6-1, the J call TRBJ1-5; D is perhaps TRBD1 (5 bases). The CDR3 covers 16 residues. The V and J ends lost 4 bases and 6 bases respectively, with 19 bases between them. Germline lookup yields CDR1 MNHNS and CDR2 SASEGT. The CDR3 DNA reads as TGTGCCAGCAGTGGACCTAGCGGGGGGGATGGTCAGCCCCAGCATTTT. Its protein product is CASSGPSGGDGQPQHF.

V is TRBV7-6 and J is TRBJ2-2, with unresolved D. V lost 1 base, J lost 6 bases, and 15 bases lay in between. Germline CDR1 SGHVS, CDR2 FNYEAQ. CDR3 length: 16 amino acids. Written as DNA, the CDR3 is TGTGCCAGCAGCTTAGGGGTGGGCGCAATAGCCGGGGAGCTGTTTTTT. This translates into CASSLGVGAIAGELFF.

The V call is TRBV7-9, the J call TRBJ1-5; 9 bases are a match to TRBD1. With V trimmed by 8 bases and J by 7 bases, 15 bases remained unmatched. Germline V CDR1 and CDR2: SEHNR, FQNEAQ (reference sequence). CDR3 size: 16 residues. CDR3 residues: CASAREQGQGRQPQHF. The CDR3 coding sequence is TGTGCCAGCGCGAGAGAACAGGGACAGGGACGACAGCCCCAGCATTTT.

The rearrangement links TRBV24-1 to TRBJ2-5; D may be TRBD1 (6 bases). The ends were cut back, 4 bases at V and 0 bases at J, with 11 bases in the middle. The CDR3 extends over 15 amino acids. Germline values: CDR1 KGHDR, CDR2 SFDVKD. CDR3 DNA: TGTGCCACCAGTGACCGGACAGATTACCAAGAGACCCAGTACTTC. Residues: CATSDRTDYQETQYF.

The chain links TRBV7-2 to TRBJ2-5; 12 bases are shared with TRBD1. The germline CDR1 and CDR2 sequences are SGHTA and FQGNSA. Unmatched junction bases numbered 8, after V lost 1 base and J lost 5 bases. The CDR3 sequence is 17 residues long. Here the CDR3 reads CASSLVGQGAPGETQYF. Written as DNA, the CDR3 is TGTGCCAGCAGCTTAGTGGGACAGGGGGCACCTGGGGAGACCCAGTACTTC. Complete variable domain (other parts from reference TRBV7-2 and TRBJ2-5): GAGVSQSPSNKVTEKGKDVELRCDPISGHTALYWYRQSLGQGLEFLIYFQGNSAPDKSGLPSDRFSAERTGGSVSTLTIQRTQQEDSAVYLCASSLVGQGAPGETQYFGPGTRLLVL.

The chain couples TRBV13 to TRBJ1-6, with D perhaps TRBD1 (5 bases). With 5 bases removed from V and 7 bases from J, the gap between germline ends came to 12 bases. This CDR3 has 14 residues. Germline lookup yields CDR1 PRHDT and CDR2 FYEKMQ (reference sequence). For the CDR3, the DNA is TGTGCCAGCAGCGCGGGACGGCTGAATTCACCCCTCCACTTT. Residues: CASSAGRLNSPLHF. The variable domain in full, with the rest retrieved from reference TRBV13 and TRBJ1-6, is AAGVIQSPRHLIKEKRETATLKCYPIPRHDTVYWYQQGPGQDPQFLISFYEKMQSDKGSIPDRFSAQQFSDYHSELNMSSLELGDSALYFCASSAGRLNSPLHFGNGTRLTVT.

The V gene is TRBV4-1, the J gene TRBJ2-7; perhaps TRBD2 as D (6 bases). The CDR3 length is 16 residues. Trimming took off 3 bases at V and 5 bases at J, with 20 bases between the two ends. Germline assignment: CDR1 MGHRA and CDR2 YSYEKL. The CDR3 reads CASSQWERVVVHEQYF. As DNA, the CDR3 is TGCGCCAGCAGCCAGTGGGAGCGGGTTGTAGTCCACGAGCAGTACTTC.

CDR3 nucleotides: TGTGCCAGCAGCTCCCGGACAGGGGGACATGAAAAACTGTTTTTT. Translating gives CASSSRTGGHEKLFF. This chain connects TRBV13 to TRBJ1-4, with 10 positions matching TRBD1. The V segment lost 4 bases and the J segment 6 bases; nucleotides outside the gene matches: 5. Germline V gene sequence: CDR1 PRHDT, CDR2 FYEKMQ (reference sequence). The CDR3 covers 15 residues.

This chain uses TRBV6-6 with TRBJ2-3, with D possibly TRBD2 on 5 matching bases. The CDR3 totals 20 residues. Germline V gene sequence: CDR1 MNHNY, CDR2 SVGAGI (reference sequence). V was shortened by 6 bases and J by 0 bases, with 28 bases between the two germline ends. In nucleotides, the CDR3 is TGTGCCAGCAGCCAACTTGTACCGTCGATAAGCGGAGCTAGCACAGATACGCAGTATTTT. Translating it yields CASSQLVPSISGASTDTQYF.

The J gene is TRBJ2-3, the V gene TRBV2; 9 bases are shared with TRBD2. The CDR3 has 15 amino acids. Germline lookup yields CDR1 SNHLY and CDR2 FYNNEI. Unmatched junction bases numbered 8, after V lost 7 bases and J lost 3 bases. The CDR3 is CASTLQTSGTDTQYF. Here the CDR3 DNA reads TGTGCCAGCACCTTACAGACTAGCGGTACAGATACGCAGTATTTT.

The chain recombines TRBV6-5 with TRBJ1-3; D not certain. Germline CDR1 and CDR2: MNHEY and SVGAGI. The CDR3 sequence is 14 residues long. V was shortened by 7 bases and J by 0 bases, with 10 bases between the two germline ends. CDR3 sequence: CASTKRSSGNTIYF. For the CDR3, the DNA is TGTGCCAGCACCAAGAGAAGCTCTGGAAACACCATATATTTT.